This TCR beta chain was captured in a study of blood T cells in healthy people across ages. For the second PCR, which ran for about 6 to 12 cycles, a sample-barcoded 5' primer and a J-beta primer mix were used. TCRdb re-derived calls from the 5' RACE reads in MiXCR, one entry per CDR3 protein. The sample holds roughly 640,000 distinct CDR3 sequences, about 30% seen once. The sample holds many counts of this clonotype. Its antigen is not identified. General observations from the study: With naive T cell percentage, TCR beta diversity showed a strong correlation.

The receptor comes from a woman of 80 years or more in good health. The material sequenced was blood.

The CDR3, as DNA: TGCGCCAGCAGCGATCCCAGGGGATCCTATGGCTACACCTTC. This gives the protein CASSDPRGSYGYTF. V usage is TRBV5-1 and J usage is TRBJ1-2, with D tentatively TRBD1 (6 bases). CDR1 SGHRS and CDR2 YFSETQ come from the germline V gene. V lost 4 bases to trimming and J lost 4 bases, with 14 bases between them. The CDR3 extends over 14 amino acids.